A selection of T cell receptor beta chains follows, all from one sample in a study of cytomegalovirus exposure and HLA in healthy donors. The repertoire was sequenced with immunoSEQ multiplex PCR; TCRdb's copy has only in-frame clones and lacks some. Here the sample spans 85,000 to 100,000 clones, around nine tenths being singletons. The sequencing input was PBMCs. The receptors were gathered from a man between 25 and 39 years old in good health and CMV-seropositive. Both conserved end residues are part of each CDR3. A D gene is named only where the DNA matches it firmly. For some rows the clone size is stated as once, few or many, or as a class when expanded; others skip it.

abundance: -; v_gene: TRBV7-8; d_gene: TRBD1; j_gene: TRBJ1-2; CDR3nt: TGTGCCAGCAGCTTTAGTCAGGGGGCCTATGGCTACACCTTC; CDR3aa: CASSFSQGAYGYTF
abundance: -; v_gene: TRBV14; d_gene: TRBD2; j_gene: TRBJ2-1; CDR3nt: TGTGCCAGCTCACCTAGCGGCAGGTACAATGAGCAGTTCTTC; CDR3aa: CASSPSGRYNEQFF
abundance: -; v_gene: TRBV5-6; d_gene: -; j_gene: TRBJ1-4; CDR3nt: TGTGCCAGCAGTATCGGAAGCGAAGAAAAACTGTTTTTT; CDR3aa: CASSIGSEEKLFF
abundance: -; v_gene: TRBV19; d_gene: TRBD1; j_gene: TRBJ1-1; CDR3nt: TGTGCCAGTAGTATAGGGCGGGACAGGGCTACTGAAGCTTTCTTT; CDR3aa: CASSIGRDRATEAFF
abundance: once; v_gene: TRBV27; d_gene: -; j_gene: TRBJ2-7; CDR3nt: TGTGCCAGCAGTTTAGGAGGAACGGTCCACGAGCAGTACTTC; CDR3aa: CASSLGGTVHEQYF
abundance: -; v_gene: TRBV7-9; d_gene: -; j_gene: TRBJ1-1; CDR3nt: TGTGCCAGCAGCTCTCCCCCCTCGGACACTGAAGCTTTCTTT; CDR3aa: CASSSPPSDTEAFF
abundance: few; v_gene: TRBV19; d_gene: TRBD1; j_gene: TRBJ2-3; CDR3nt: TGTGCCAGTAGCAAGACAGGGGGAGGTTTACGGACAGATACGCAGTATTTT; CDR3aa: CASSKTGGGLRTDTQYF
abundance: few; v_gene: TRBV28; d_gene: -; j_gene: TRBJ2-7; CDR3nt: TGTGCCAGCAGTTTCGGAGCCTACGAGCAGTACTTC; CDR3aa: CASSFGAYEQYF
abundance: once; v_gene: TRBV9; d_gene: -; j_gene: TRBJ1-5; CDR3nt: TGTGCCAGCAGCGTAGGGCCGAATCAGCCCCAGCATTTT; CDR3aa: CASSVGPNQPQHF
abundance: once; v_gene: TRBV10-1; d_gene: TRBD2; j_gene: TRBJ2-2; CDR3nt: TGCGCCAGCAGTGATGGAAGCGGGATTACCACCGGGGAGCTGTTTTTT; CDR3aa: CASSDGSGITTGELFF
abundance: -; v_gene: TRBV28; d_gene: -; j_gene: TRBJ1-2; CDR3nt: TGTGCCAGCAATATCGGTAGTGTGGGCTACACCTTC; CDR3aa: CASNIGSVGYTF
abundance: few; v_gene: TRBV23-1; d_gene: -; j_gene: TRBJ2-3; CDR3nt: TGCGCCAGCAGTCAATCGGCTCCAAGCACAGATACGCAGTATTTT; CDR3aa: CASSQSAPSTDTQYF
abundance: -; v_gene: TRBV6-1; d_gene: -; j_gene: TRBJ1-5; CDR3nt: TGTGCCAGCTCAAACAGGAATCAGCCCCAGCATTTT; CDR3aa: CASSNRNQPQHF
abundance: -; v_gene: TRBV27; d_gene: TRBD1; j_gene: TRBJ2-5; CDR3nt: TGTGCCAGCAGTCCCTTGGGACAGGGCCAAGAGACCCAGTACTTC; CDR3aa: CASSPLGQGQETQYF
abundance: -; v_gene: TRBV28; d_gene: TRBD1; j_gene: TRBJ1-1; CDR3nt: TGTGCCAGCAGTTTTTCGAACCGGGACAGAGGACCGAACACTGAAGCTTTCTTT; CDR3aa: CASSFSNRDRGPNTEAFF
abundance: -; v_gene: TRBV9; d_gene: -; j_gene: TRBJ2-7; CDR3nt: TGTGCCAGTCCTCGGCAGGGTAACCACGAGCAGTACTTC; CDR3aa: CASPRQGNHEQYF
abundance: -; v_gene: TRBV7-9; d_gene: -; j_gene: TRBJ2-7; CDR3nt: TGTGCCAGCAGCCTGCGGGGGCGGGATAGGGAGCAGTACTTC; CDR3aa: CASSLRGRDREQYF
abundance: -; v_gene: TRBV10-3; d_gene: -; j_gene: TRBJ1-1; CDR3nt: TGTGCCATCAGTTCTCAGGGGACGAACACTGAAGCTTTCTTT; CDR3aa: CAISSQGTNTEAFF
abundance: -; v_gene: TRBV19; d_gene: TRBD2; j_gene: TRBJ2-3; CDR3nt: TGTGCCAGTAGTCCTCAGCGGGAGGGCCCAGATACGCAGTATTTT; CDR3aa: CASSPQREGPDTQYF
abundance: -; v_gene: TRBV19; d_gene: TRBD2; j_gene: TRBJ2-2; CDR3nt: TGTGCCAGTAGTATAAAGGCGGGAGGTCTCACCGGGGAGCTGTTTTTT; CDR3aa: CASSIKAGGLTGELFF
abundance: -; v_gene: TRBV11-2; d_gene: -; j_gene: TRBJ1-1; CDR3nt: TGTGCCAGCACCCAAAATTTGGCGGCGAACACTGAAGCTTTCTTT; CDR3aa: CASTQNLAANTEAFF
abundance: -; v_gene: TRBV4-2; d_gene: TRBD1; j_gene: TRBJ1-2; CDR3nt: TGTGCCAGCAGCCAAGATCTTGGGACAGGCTATGGCTACACCTTC; CDR3aa: CASSQDLGTGYGYTF
abundance: -; v_gene: TRBV19; d_gene: -; j_gene: TRBJ1-3; CDR3nt: TGTGCCAGTAGTGCCGGAGGCTCTGGAAACACCATATATTTT; CDR3aa: CASSAGGSGNTIYF
abundance: once; v_gene: TRBV19; d_gene: -; j_gene: TRBJ1-2; CDR3nt: TGTGCCAGTTTAGGCGGCCTAGCTAACTATGGCTACACCTTC; CDR3aa: CASLGGLANYGYTF
abundance: -; v_gene: TRBV4-1; d_gene: -; j_gene: TRBJ1-2; CDR3nt: TGCGCCAGCAGCCAAGCCCCAGCGGTAAACTATGGCTACACCTTC; CDR3aa: CASSQAPAVNYGYTF
abundance: -; v_gene: TRBV28; d_gene: TRBD2; j_gene: TRBJ2-3; CDR3nt: TGTGCCAGCAGTTCCTCGGGACTAGCGGGAGAGTTAGATACGCAGTATTTT; CDR3aa: CASSSSGLAGELDTQYF
abundance: few; v_gene: TRBV5-1; d_gene: TRBD1; j_gene: TRBJ2-1; CDR3nt: TGCGCCAGCAGCAACCGGGACAGGGGGGTCAATGAGCAGTTCTTC; CDR3aa: CASSNRDRGVNEQFF
abundance: -; v_gene: TRBV27; d_gene: -; j_gene: TRBJ2-7; CDR3nt: TGTGCCAGCAGTGTATTTAGGCAGGGCGCCTACGAGCAGTACTTC; CDR3aa: CASSVFRQGAYEQYF
abundance: once; v_gene: TRBV28; d_gene: -; j_gene: TRBJ1-5; CDR3nt: TGTGCCAGCAGTTTTGTAATACTTGGGGGGGCCGGCAATCAGCCCCAGCATTTT; CDR3aa: CASSFVILGGAGNQPQHF
abundance: -; v_gene: TRBV10-3; d_gene: TRBD1; j_gene: TRBJ1-1; CDR3nt: TGTGCCATCAGTCCGGACAGGGAGGACGAAAACACTGAAGCTTTCTTT; CDR3aa: CAISPDREDENTEAFF
abundance: -; v_gene: TRBV27; d_gene: TRBD2; j_gene: TRBJ2-1; CDR3nt: TGTGCCAGCAGCTACATACTAGCGGGAGCCCATGAGCAGTTCTTC; CDR3aa: CASSYILAGAHEQFF
abundance: -; v_gene: TRBV4-1; d_gene: TRBD1; j_gene: TRBJ1-6; CDR3nt: TGCGCCAGCAGCCAAGGCAGGGGGGCGCAAAATTCACCCCTCCACTTT; CDR3aa: CASSQGRGAQNSPLHF
abundance: once; v_gene: TRBV6-5; d_gene: -; j_gene: TRBJ1-1; CDR3nt: TGTGCCAGCAGTTCCAGGGTGGTGCACACTGAAGCTTTCTTT; CDR3aa: CASSSRVVHTEAFF
abundance: -; v_gene: TRBV5-4; d_gene: TRBD2; j_gene: TRBJ2-2; CDR3nt: TGTGCCAGCAGCTTACTAGCGGGAGCCGGGGAGCTGTTTTTT; CDR3aa: CASSLLAGAGELFF
abundance: -; v_gene: TRBV2; d_gene: TRBD2; j_gene: TRBJ2-5; CDR3nt: TGTGCCAGCAAAGGGACTAGCGGGAGGGCCAGGGAGACCCAGTACTTC; CDR3aa: CASKGTSGRARETQYF
abundance: once; v_gene: TRBV7-6; d_gene: TRBD2; j_gene: TRBJ2-1; CDR3nt: TGTGCCAGCAGTCCCGGGACTAGCGGGAGGGCCCTCTACAATGAGCAGTTCTTC; CDR3aa: CASSPGTSGRALYNEQFF
abundance: -; v_gene: TRBV11-2; d_gene: -; j_gene: TRBJ1-2; CDR3nt: TGTGCCAGCAGCTTCACAGGAGTATATGGCTACACCTTC; CDR3aa: CASSFTGVYGYTF
abundance: -; v_gene: TRBV6-6; d_gene: TRBD1; j_gene: TRBJ2-7; CDR3nt: TGTGCCAGCAGCTACAGGGGTTCGGATCTCTACGAGCAGTACTTC; CDR3aa: CASSYRGSDLYEQYF
abundance: -; v_gene: TRBV30; d_gene: -; j_gene: TRBJ2-7; CDR3nt: TGTGCCTGGAGTGTGGGCTGGATCTACGAGCAGTACTTC; CDR3aa: CAWSVGWIYEQYF
abundance: -; v_gene: TRBV7-6; d_gene: TRBD1; j_gene: TRBJ1-1; CDR3nt: TGTGCCAGCAGCTTTACCGGGACAGCTAACACTGAAGCTTTCTTT; CDR3aa: CASSFTGTANTEAFF